These 14 T cell receptor beta chains were sequenced from one sample in a study of T-cell reconstitution after alpha-beta-depleted transplantation in children. Preparation of the TCRbeta library used unique molecular identifiers. TCRdb re-derived calls from the PCR reads in MiXCR, one entry per CDR3 protein. The sample lists fewer than 150,000 distinct CDR3 sequences, roughly 9% occurring once. The sample here was PBMCs, mostly from graft donor cells, taken 180 days after TCRalphabeta/CD19-depleted stem cell transplant. Every receptor here comes from a girl in the first two years of life who had a stem cell transplant for combined immunodeficiency, so the T cells may come from the graft donor.

CDR3 sequence reads: CASTEGGGYTF. CDR3 in DNA: TGTGCCAGCACAGAGGGGGGTGGCTACACCTTC. This sequence joins TRBV2 and TRBJ1-2, with D maybe TRBD1 (6 bases). CDR3 length: 11 residues. Germline CDR1 reads SNHLY; CDR2 reads FYNNEI. Trimming took 7 bases from V and 7 from J, leaving 10 bases between them.

This clonotype was observed a handful of times. The rearrangement joins TRBV28 to TRBJ1-4; D gene unclear. V lost 4 bases and J 5 bases, leaving 14 bases between the germline ends. There are 15 residues in the CDR3. CDR1 MDHEN and CDR2 SYDVKM come from the germline V gene. This CDR3 is CASSSPGTVNEKLFF. For the CDR3, the DNA is TGTGCCAGCAGTTCCCCCGGCACAGTGAATGAAAAACTGTTTTTT.

A few counts support this clonotype. The V and J genes are TRBV25-1 and TRBJ2-7; D is uncertain. Trimming left V 4 bases short and J 2 bases short, with 15 bases between. CDR3 size: 15 residues. The germline CDR1 and CDR2 sequences are MGHDK and SYGVNS. CDR3 loop: CASSGWTETTYEQYF. Here the CDR3 DNA reads TGTGCCAGCAGTGGGTGGACGGAAACTACCTACGAGCAGTACTTC.

The rearrangement uses TRBV5-1 and TRBJ1-1, with a tentative D call TRBD1 (6 bases). V was cut by 0 bases and J by 0 bases, with 18 bases left in between. CDR3 length: 18 residues. Germline V CDR1 and CDR2: SGHRS, YFSETQ. The CDR3 region has the DNA TGCGCCAGCAGCTTGGGGGTGGGGGGCTATGAAATGAACACTGAAGCTTTCTTT. Translation gives CASSLGVGGYEMNTEAFF.

This chain joins TRBV7-2 and TRBJ2-3; D is undetermined. V was trimmed by 5 bases and J by 10 bases, leaving 13 bases between them. Per the germline V gene, CDR1 is SGHTA and CDR2 is FQGNSA. The CDR3 runs 12 residues. The CDR3 region has the DNA TGTGCCAGCAGCCTCGGGCTGGACCCGCAGTATTTT. Amino acids: CASSLGLDPQYF. The complete variable domain, with remaining parts taken from reference TRBV7-2 and TRBJ2-3, reads GAGVSQSPSNKVTEKGKDVELRCDPISGHTALYWYRQSLGQGLEFLIYFQGNSAPDKSGLPSDRFSAERTGGSVSTLTIQRTQQEDSAVYLCASSLGLDPQYFGPGTRLTVL.

The chain couples TRBV27 to TRBJ2-2, with TRBD1 as a possible D gene (5 bases). V lost 5 bases and J 6 bases, leaving 19 bases between the germline ends. The CDR3 is 16 residues long. Germline CDR1 MNHEY, CDR2 SMNVEV (reference sequence). As DNA, the CDR3 is TGTGCCAGCAGTACAATAGTGACAGTAGTAGCCGGGGAGCTGTTTTTT. Its protein product is CASSTIVTVVAGELFF.

Remarks on this clonotype: Being one base from a much bigger clone, this may be a read error. The rearrangement links TRBV12-3 or TRBV12-4 to TRBJ2-7; 7 nucleotides agree with TRBD1. The CDR3 runs 14 residues. The J segment lost 4 bases and the V segment lost 4 bases, leaving 7 bases of the junction unmatched. In DNA form, the CDR3 reads TGTGCCAGCAGTTATGCACAGGGGCGATACGAGCAGTACTTC. Amino acids: CASSYAQGRYEQYF.

The gene calls are TRBV12-3 or TRBV12-4 and TRBJ1-5; D ambiguous. The V and J ends lost 0 bases and 1 base respectively, with 13 bases between them. This CDR3 spans 17 amino acids. CDR3 nucleotide sequence: TGTGCCAGCAGTTTAGCGTTTTCAGGTCTAAGCAATCAGCCCCAGCATTTT. As protein: CASSLAFSGLSNQPQHF.

This chain connects TRBV20-1 to TRBJ2-3; 12 bases fit TRBD2. The CDR3 runs 18 residues. Germline CDR1 is DFQATT and CDR2 is SNEGSKA (reference sequence). Trimming at V came to 6 bases and at J to 2 bases, leaving 15 bases not matched to a gene. The CDR3 DNA reads TGCAGTGCGTTGGGACTAGCGGGCCTACTTGAGCTCACAGATACGCAGTATTTT. This sequence encodes CSALGLAGLLELTDTQYF.

The V and J genes are TRBV7-9 and TRBJ2-7; D gene ambiguous. The CDR3 length is 12 residues. V was clipped by 6 bases and J by 3 bases, with 9 bases between them. Germline V lookup: CDR1 SEHNR, CDR2 FQNEAQ (reference sequence). The CDR3 loop is CASSQSLYEQYF. CDR3 nucleotide sequence: TGTGCCAGCAGTCAAAGTCTCTACGAGCAGTACTTC.

The chain is built from TRBV7-2 and TRBJ2-7; no clear D. The CDR3 totals 15 residues. Germline values: CDR1 SGHTA, CDR2 FQGNSA. Between the trimmed V and J ends, which lost 1 base and 0 bases, there was a span of 10 bases. DNA for the CDR3: TGTGCCAGCAGCTTAGTCGGCGACCCCTCCTACGAGCAGTACTTC. This codes for CASSLVGDPSYEQYF. The entire variable domain, with the rest obtained from reference TRBV7-2 and TRBJ2-7, is as follows: GAGVSQSPSNKVTEKGKDVELRCDPISGHTALYWYRQSLGQGLEFLIYFQGNSAPDKSGLPSDRFSAERTGGSVSTLTIQRTQQEDSAVYLCASSLVGDPSYEQYFGPGTRLTVT.

This clonotype came up a few times. The gene calls are TRBV20-1 and TRBJ2-5, with D tentatively TRBD1 (5 bases). The CDR3 covers 13 residues. V was clipped by 6 bases and J by 0 bases, with 11 bases between them. Germline V gene sequence: CDR1 DFQATT, CDR2 SNEGSKA (reference sequence). The DNA for the CDR3 is TGCAGTGCCAAATCAGGGTACCAAGAGACCCAGTACTTC. Amino acids: CSAKSGYQETQYF.

The rearrangement uses TRBV7-2 and TRBJ2-1; the D is unclear. V was shortened by 0 bases and J by 6 bases, with 9 bases between the two germline ends. Looked up from germline, CDR1 is SGHTA and CDR2 is FQGNSA. There are 14 residues in the CDR3. The CDR3 here is CASSLALRSNEQFF. CDR3 DNA sequence: TGTGCCAGCAGCTTAGCCTTGAGGTCCAATGAGCAGTTCTTC.

This clonotype was counted only a few times. The chain recombines TRBV6-1 with TRBJ2-2; D is perhaps TRBD1 (5 bases). Per germline, CDR1 MNHNS and CDR2 SASEGT. CDR3 length: 14 residues. V was clipped by 6 bases and J by 1 base, with 9 bases between them. The CDR3 here is CASRPTGNTGELFF. The CDR3, as DNA: TGTGCCAGCAGACCAACAGGGAACACCGGGGAGCTGTTTTTT.